Listed here are 18 T cell receptor beta chains from one sample, sequenced in a study of blood T cell repertoires in COVID-19. Sequencing used immunoSEQ multiplex PCR; TCRdb keeps in-frame clones, though not all of them. The table has approximately 210,000 clones, approximately 86% seen once. Sequencing input: PBMCs or T cells enriched from blood (not recorded which). Receptors were obtained from a woman between 25 and 40 years old who had recovered from COVID-19.

This clone showed up just a few times. The chain joins TRBV24-1 to TRBJ1-5, with 7 bases matching TRBD1. The CDR3 is 16 residues long. The V segment lost 4 bases and the J segment 5 bases; nucleotides outside the gene matches: 10. Germline CDR1 is KGHDR and CDR2 is SFDVKD. This CDR3 is CATSDPGTASDQPQHF. DNA for the CDR3: TGTGCCACCAGTGACCCCGGGACAGCCTCGGATCAGCCCCAGCATTTT.

This chain joins TRBV4-1 and TRBJ2-1; 8 positions agree with TRBD2. The CDR3 loop spans 16 amino acids. The junction had 8 bases not matched to a gene; V was cut back by 3 bases and J by 4 bases. The V gene's germline CDR1 is MGHRA and CDR2 YSYEKL. CDR3 in amino acids: CASSHAGTRSYNEQFF. As DNA, the CDR3 is TGCGCCAGCAGCCATGCCGGGACTAGATCTTACAATGAGCAGTTCTTC.

The chain couples TRBV7-9 to TRBJ1-2, with 8 bases identical to TRBD1. The trim removed 2 bases at V and 4 bases at J, leaving 3 bases unmatched. The germline gives CDR1 SEHNR, CDR2 FQNEAQ (reference sequence). CDR3 size: 14 residues. The CDR3, as DNA: TGTGCCAGCAGCTTACAAACAGGGGGCTATGGCTACACCTTC. Protein sequence: CASSLQTGGYGYTF.

The chain combines TRBV19 with TRBJ1-6; D remains ambiguous. The V end lost 3 bases, the J end lost 4 bases, and 16 bases lay between the germline ends. This CDR3 has 17 amino acids. Germline V CDR1 and CDR2: LNHDA, SQIVND (reference sequence). CDR3 amino acids: CASSIRQRVPYNSPLHF. CDR3 nucleotide sequence: TGTGCCAGTAGTATCCGTCAGAGGGTGCCGTATAATTCACCCCTCCACTTT. Based on the CDR3 plus reference TRBV19 and TRBJ1-6, the full variable domain is DGGITQSPKYLFRKEGQNVTLSCEQNLNHDAMYWYRQDPGQGLRLIYYSQIVNDFQKGDIAEGYSVSREKKESFPLTVTSAQKNPTAFYLCASSIRQRVPYNSPLHFGNGTRLTVT.

This clone was counted once. Other DNA variants within this sample encode the same CDR3. The chain links TRBV27 to TRBJ1-2, with a tentative D call TRBD1 (5 bases). V shed 2 bases and J shed 3 bases, with 10 bases lying between them. Germline CDR1 is MNHEY and CDR2 is SMNVEV (reference sequence). This CDR3 spans 14 amino acids. The CDR3 sequence is CASSLGGGDYGYTF. The CDR3 coding sequence is TGTGCCAGCAGTTTAGGGGGAGGGGACTATGGCTACACCTTC.

This sequence joins TRBV30 and TRBJ1-1; weak D call: TRBD1 (5 bases). The V gene lost 6 bases and the J gene lost 0 bases, with 11 bases spanning the gap. This CDR3 region has 13 residues. In germline, CDR1 is GTSNPN, CDR2 SVGIG (reference sequence). In DNA, the CDR3 is TGTGCCTGCACAGGTATTTTGAACACTGAAGCTTTCTTT. It translates to CACTGILNTEAFF.

The chain employs TRBV25-1 and TRBJ2-2, with TRBD1 identical over 7 bases. This CDR3 contains 15 residues. Germline-derived CDR1 and CDR2 are MGHDK and SYGVNS. With V trimmed by 3 bases and J by 2 bases, 3 bases remained unmatched. Here the CDR3 reads CASSEPGGNTGELFF. CDR3 sequence (DNA): TGTGCCAGCAGTGAGCCAGGGGGTAACACCGGGGAGCTGTTTTTT.

The chain couples TRBV11-1 to TRBJ1-1; 7 bases match TRBD1. Germline CDR1 and CDR2: SGHAT and FQDESV (reference sequence). The J segment lost 2 bases and the V segment lost 2 bases, leaving 5 bases of the junction unmatched. The CDR3 runs to 15 residues. CDR3 nucleotides: TGTGCCAGCAGCTTATCCCCAGGGGGAAACACTGAAGCTTTCTTT. Protein: CASSLSPGGNTEAFF.

This chain uses TRBV4-1 with TRBJ2-1; 10 nucleotides line up with TRBD2. Germline values: CDR1 MGHRA, CDR2 YSYEKL. V gave up 4 bases and J gave up 9 bases; unmatched junction bases: 9. CDR3 length equals 15 residues. CDR3 nucleotide sequence: TGCGCCAGCAGCCTGAGCGGGGGGGCCCGCGGTGAGCAGTTCTTC. Its translation is CASSLSGGARGEQFF.

This chain links TRBV6-6 with TRBJ2-7; tentatively, D is TRBD2 (6 bases). Germline loops: CDR1 MNHNY, CDR2 SVGAGI (reference sequence). The length of the CDR3 is 14 residues. Trimming pared 2 bases from V and 3 bases from J, leaving 11 bases between. CDR3 amino acids: CASSYGAGVYEQYF. The CDR3 DNA reads as TGTGCCAGCAGTTACGGAGCGGGTGTCTACGAGCAGTACTTC.

The chain links TRBV12-3 or TRBV12-4 to TRBJ1-1; D call uncertain. Between the trimmed V and J ends, which lost 6 bases and 4 bases, there was a span of 6 bases. The CDR3 runs 11 residues. The CDR3 is CASSLFTEAFF. The CDR3 DNA follows: TGTGCCAGCAGCCTCTTCACTGAAGCTTTCTTT.

The rearrangement joins TRBV10-3 to TRBJ1-2; 7 bases line up with TRBD1. CDR3 length equals 13 residues. V shed 10 bases and J 3 bases; nucleotides not matched to a gene: 8. The germline V gene encodes CDR1 ENHRY and CDR2 SYGVKD. The CDR3 here is CATQGGIDYGYTF. The CDR3 region has the DNA TGTGCCACCCAGGGGGGTATTGACTATGGCTACACCTTC.

The chain uses TRBV3-1 (or the pseudogene TRBV3-2) and TRBJ2-1; 11 positions match TRBD2. Germline-derived CDR1 and CDR2 are LGHDT and YNNKEL (reference sequence). This CDR3 spans 22 amino acids. The V gene end was trimmed by 4 bases and the J gene end by 0 bases; junction bases not matched to a gene: 20. The CDR3 spells CASSRGLAGGREDNSSYNEQFF. CDR3 in DNA: TGTGCCAGCAGCCGAGGGCTAGCGGGGGGCCGAGAGGATAACAGCTCCTACAATGAGCAGTTCTTC.

The chain carries TRBV25-1 and TRBJ2-1; 10 bases fit TRBD2. This CDR3 region has 16 residues. Germline V lookup: CDR1 MGHDK, CDR2 SYGVNS. V lost 3 bases to trimming and J lost 6 bases; unmatched junction nucleotides: 8. This CDR3 reads CASSELAGAVANEQFF. DNA of the CDR3: TGTGCCAGCAGTGAGCTAGCGGGGGCTGTAGCCAATGAGCAGTTCTTC.

The chain is built from TRBV7-9 and TRBJ2-1; TRBD2 agrees at 14 bases. The germline CDR1 and CDR2 sequences are SEHNR and FQNEAQ (reference sequence). V shed 4 bases and J 7 bases; nucleotides not matched to a gene: 6. The CDR3 is made up of 16 amino acids. In nucleotides, the CDR3 is TGTGCCAGCAGCTACCGGACTAGCGGGAGGATAAATGAGCAGTTCTTC. Its protein product is CASSYRTSGRINEQFF.

The CDR3 protein is CASSIGGAREKLFF. The CDR3 DNA reads TGTGCCAGTAGTATTGGCGGGGCTCGTGAAAAACTGTTTTTT. The chain combines TRBV19 with TRBJ1-4; tentative D call: TRBD1 (5 bases). The germline V and J ends were trimmed by 3 bases and 7 bases, with 12 bases remaining between them. Germline V gene sequence: CDR1 LNHDA, CDR2 SQIVND (reference sequence). This CDR3 contains 14 residues.

The V and J genes are TRBV18 and TRBJ2-1; no clear D gene. The germline V gene has CDR1 KGHSH and CDR2 LQKENI. Trimming cost V 8 bases and J 9 bases, with 17 bases left between them. CDR3 length equals 13 residues. CDR3 nucleotides: TGTGCCAGCACCACCAGCGTCGCTACTGAGCAGTTCTTC. The encoded protein is CASTTSVATEQFF.

The rearrangement links TRBV6-5 to TRBJ1-2; a weak D match, TRBD1 (6 bases). The V end lost 2 bases, the J end lost 6 bases, and 19 bases lay between the germline ends. Per the germline V gene, CDR1 is MNHEY and CDR2 is SVGAGI. There are 16 residues in the CDR3. CDR3 region: CASSYRLLTGTHGYTF. The CDR3 nucleotides read TGTGCCAGCAGTTACCGCCTCCTCACCGGGACACATGGCTACACCTTC.